Here is one T cell receptor (beta chain) with its context. The authors prepared the TCRbeta library with unique molecular identifiers. TCRdb itself ran the PCR reads through MiXCR, one entry per CDR3 protein. This sample yields a few hundred thousand distinct CDR3 sequences, of which approximately 10% are seen a single time; over 5.5% belongs to the top ten. The germline V gene has CDR1 MNHNS and CDR2 SASEGT. The CDR3 extends over 17 amino acids. Germline trimming cut 3 bases from V and 2 bases from J; bases unmatched to any gene: 3. This specimen belongs to a study of T-cell reconstitution after alpha-beta-depleted transplantation in children.

The V and J genes are TRBV6-1 and TRBJ2-6; 11 bases agree with TRBD1. The sequence was obtained from a human donor who donated a stem cell graft to a child with acute lymphoblastic leukemia. Sample: PBMCs from the stem cell graft donor, taken from the stem cell graft. CDR3 loop: CASSDGQGAPGANVLTF. In nucleotides, the CDR3 is TGTGCCAGCAGTGACGGACAGGGGGCACCTGGGGCCAACGTCCTGACTTTC.